These 9 T cell receptor beta chains share one sample of origin, sequenced in a study of blood T cell repertoires in COVID-19. The method was immunoSEQ multiplex PCR; TCRdb's version includes in-frame clones alone and lacks a portion of them. The sample lists around 130,000 clones, 84% occurring once. The sample consisted of peripheral blood. The receptors here all came from a man aged 25 to 45 with COVID-19, enrolled during active disease.

The chain employs TRBV28 and TRBJ1-3; D may be TRBD1 (6 bases). Trimming took 4 bases from V and 4 from J, leaving 20 bases between them. From germline, CDR1 is MDHEN and CDR2 SYDVKM. The CDR3 extends over 17 amino acids. This CDR3 reads CASSSYYAGDLGNTIYF. The CDR3, as DNA: TGTGCCAGCAGTTCATACTACGCAGGGGATCTCGGAAACACCATATATTTT.

This rearrangement joins TRBV11-2 to TRBJ1-1, with TRBD1 identical over 9 bases. Trimming cost V 7 bases and J 0 bases; bases outside gene matches: 6. The CDR3 has 15 amino acids. Germline CDR1 and CDR2: SGHAT and FQNNGV. As DNA, the CDR3 is TGTGCCAGCATGCCGGGACAGGGAATGAACACTGAAGCTTTCTTT. This sequence encodes CASMPGQGMNTEAFF.

This chain joins TRBV25-1 and TRBJ1-1, with D possibly TRBD1 on 6 matching bases. CDR3 length: 13 residues. Trimming removed 4 bases from V and 8 bases from J, with 14 bases in between. From germline, CDR1 is MGHDK and CDR2 SYGVNS. CDR3 in DNA: TGTGCCAGCAGTGCAGGGGTGTCGCGGGAAGCTTTCTTT. It translates to CASSAGVSREAFF. The full variable domain, rest sourced from reference TRBV25-1 and TRBJ1-1, is EADIYQTPRYLVIGTGKKITLECSQTMGHDKMYWYQQDPGMELHLIHYSYGVNSTEKGDLSSESTVSRIRTEHFPLTLESARPSHTSQYLCASSAGVSREAFFGQGTRLTVV.

The chain employs TRBV30 and TRBJ1-5, with TRBD1 matching 7 bases. V lost 4 bases and J lost 6; bases outside the gene matches: 9. Per the germline V gene, CDR1 is GTSNPN and CDR2 is SVGIG (reference sequence). The CDR3 spans 14 residues. The CDR3 DNA sequence: TGTGCCTGGAAAAAAAACAGGGGAACTCAGCCCCAGCATTTT. Encoded protein: CAWKKNRGTQPQHF.

The V and J genes are TRBV28 and TRBJ1-5; 7 nucleotides line up with TRBD1. J lost 0 bases, V lost 8 bases, and 10 bases had no gene match. CDR3 size: 16 residues. Per the germline V gene, CDR1 is MDHEN and CDR2 is SYDVKM. The DNA for the CDR3 is TGTGCCAGCTCCGGGACAGTTCCTTATAGCAATCAGCCCCAGCATTTT. Its protein is CASSGTVPYSNQPQHF.

The V call is TRBV7-6, the J call TRBJ1-1; D possibly corresponds to TRBD1 (6 bases). The CDR3 totals 14 residues. Germline CDR1 and CDR2: SGHVS and FNYEAQ. Trimming removed 5 bases at V and 1 base at J, with 11 bases between. This chain's CDR3 is CASSPRTANTEAFF. The CDR3 DNA is TGTGCCAGCAGCCCCCGGACAGCGAACACTGAAGCTTTCTTT.

The chain is built from TRBV28 and TRBJ2-2; D gene unclear. V shed 6 bases and J shed 3 bases, with 11 bases lying between them. Germline CDR1 MDHEN, CDR2 SYDVKM. The CDR3 is 14 residues long. CDR3 sequence (DNA): TGTGCCAGCAGCCAACCCGGGTACACCGGGGAGCTGTTTTTT. It encodes CASSQPGYTGELFF.

The chain joins TRBV15 to TRBJ1-2, with D possibly TRBD1 on 5 matching bases. This CDR3 spans 14 amino acids. V lost 2 bases and J lost 7, with 14 bases in between. CDR1 and CDR2 (germline): LNHNV, YYDKDF (reference sequence). The DNA of the CDR3 is TGTGCCACCAGCAGAAACGAACCAGGGTTTGGCTACACCTTC. Translating it yields CATSRNEPGFGYTF.

The V gene is TRBV28, the J gene TRBJ1-2; D remains ambiguous. Germline V lookup: CDR1 MDHEN, CDR2 SYDVKM. The CDR3 covers 12 residues. Deletions cut 2 bases from V and 3 bases from J, with 4 bases between. CDR3 DNA sequence: TGTGCCAGCAGTTTAACAGACTATGGCTACACCTTC. The encoded protein is CASSLTDYGYTF.